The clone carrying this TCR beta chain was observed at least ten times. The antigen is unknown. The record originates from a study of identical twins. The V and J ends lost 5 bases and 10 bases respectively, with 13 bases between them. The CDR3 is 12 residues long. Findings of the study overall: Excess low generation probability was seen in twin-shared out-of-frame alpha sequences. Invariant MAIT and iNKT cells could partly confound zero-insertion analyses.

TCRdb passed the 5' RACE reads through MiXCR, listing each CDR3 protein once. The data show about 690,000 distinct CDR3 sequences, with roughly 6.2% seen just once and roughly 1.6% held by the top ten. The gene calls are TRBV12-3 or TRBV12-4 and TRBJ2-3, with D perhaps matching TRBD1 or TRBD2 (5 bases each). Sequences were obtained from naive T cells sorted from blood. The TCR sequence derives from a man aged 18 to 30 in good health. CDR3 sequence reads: CASSLTGTAQYF. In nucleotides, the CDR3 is TGTGCCAGCAGTCTAACCGGGACCGCGCAGTATTTT.